The 7 T cell receptor beta chains reported below all come from one sample, sequenced in a study of control samples from healthy donors and cancer patients. Repertoires were generated with immunoSEQ multiplex PCR, while TCRdb's copy carries only in-frame clones and drops some. This sample yields about 140,000 clones, of which 85% to 90% are seen a single time; about 1.7% belongs to the top ten. Sequences were obtained from blood. The receptors were sampled from a young man in good health.

The chain employs TRBV7-9 and TRBJ1-6; tentatively, D is TRBD1 (5 bases). This CDR3 has 16 amino acids. Deletions cut 1 base from V and 7 bases from J, with 14 bases between. Germline CDR1 reads SEHNR; CDR2 reads FQNEAQ (reference sequence). In DNA form, the CDR3 reads TGTGCCAGCAGCTTAGGGTCAGGCAGGGACAATTCACCCCTCCACTTT. This translates into CASSLGSGRDNSPLHF.

The rearrangement links TRBV3-1 (or the pseudogene TRBV3-2) to TRBJ1-2, with unresolved D. Trimming removed 0 bases at V and 8 bases at J, with 7 bases between. CDR1 and CDR2 (germline): LGHDT, YNNKEL (reference sequence). CDR3 size: 12 residues. Written as DNA, the CDR3 is TGTGCCAGCAGCCAAGATCTTGGAGGCTACACCTTC. Translating it yields CASSQDLGGYTF.

This chain links TRBV7-3 with TRBJ2-6; 7 bases match TRBD2. Germline V gives CDR1 SGHTA, CDR2 FQGTGA. This CDR3 comprises 14 residues. V lost 4 bases to trimming and J lost 7 bases; unmatched junction nucleotides: 4. CDR3 loop: CASSSRGGANVLTF. Here the CDR3 DNA reads TGTGCCAGCAGCTCCCGCGGGGGAGCCAACGTCCTGACTTTC.

The J gene is TRBJ1-1, the V gene TRBV6-5; the D is unclear. V shed 2 bases and J shed 9 bases, with 7 bases lying between them. Germline CDR1 MNHEY, CDR2 SVGAGI. The length of the CDR3 is 11 residues. CDR3 DNA sequence: TGTGCCAGCAGTTACGGGCAGCAAGCTTTCTTT. Encoded protein: CASSYGQQAFF.

The CDR3 DNA follows: TGTGCCAGCAGCCCCGGGACGGAGTATAGCAATCAGCCCCAGCATTTT. Translated: CASSPGTEYSNQPQHF. The chain is built from TRBV28 and TRBJ1-5, with D perhaps matching TRBD1 (5 bases). The germline V gene has CDR1 MDHEN and CDR2 SYDVKM. This CDR3 spans 16 amino acids. Trimming shortened V by 6 bases and J by 0 bases, and 15 bases separated the two germline ends.

This clone occurred once. CDR3 in amino acids: CASSHRDRATNTEAFF. The CDR3 DNA is TGTGCCAGCAGCCATCGGGACAGGGCAACGAACACTGAAGCTTTCTTT. The rearrangement uses TRBV7-8 and TRBJ1-1; TRBD1 aligns across 9 bases. Per the germline V gene, CDR1 is SGHVS and CDR2 is FQNEAQ. V lost 5 bases and J lost 1; bases outside the gene matches: 8. The CDR3 is 16 amino acids.

This sequence joins TRBV6-2 or TRBV6-3 and TRBJ2-5, with no clear D. V was shortened by 0 bases and J by 0 bases, with 8 bases between the two germline ends. Germline V CDR1 and CDR2: MNHEY, SVGEGT. This CDR3 is 15 amino acids long. The CDR3 DNA sequence: TGTGCCAGCAGTTACTCGAAAAGGAACCAAGAGACCCAGTACTTC. Translation: CASSYSKRNQETQYF.